This T cell receptor beta chain was captured by sequencing in a study of T-cell memory formation after mild COVID-19. The overall study: Most TCR clusters belonged to a single donor.

To note about this clonotype: What it binds is unknown.

Study-wide points: Clones contracting across day 15 to 85 had a balanced CD4/CD8 profile; later expanding clones leaned CD4+. CD4+ contracting clones were found mainly in CM and EM, and CD8+ ones in EMRA.

Barcoded TCR alpha and TCR beta cDNA libraries with UMIs came from 5'RACE using constant-segment primers. One entry per CDR3 protein, called by TCRdb with MiXCR from the 5' RACE reads. Of over 350,000 distinct CDR3 sequences listed, approximately 15% are singletons. The specimen sequenced was PBMCs or a T cell subset sorted from them (not recorded which). This TCR was recovered from a man between 18 and 35 years old who had mild COVID-19 (a few samples of this study predate the infection). Cell type and time point are not known.

CDR3 in DNA: TGTGCCAGCAGTTCCCCGACAGCAACCCAGCATTTT. As protein: CASSSPTATQHF. The genes are TRBV28 and TRBJ1-5, with a tentative D call TRBD1 (5 bases). In germline, CDR1 is MDHEN, CDR2 SYDVKM. The CDR3 has 12 amino acids. Trimming stripped 4 bases from V and 11 bases from J, with 12 bases between.